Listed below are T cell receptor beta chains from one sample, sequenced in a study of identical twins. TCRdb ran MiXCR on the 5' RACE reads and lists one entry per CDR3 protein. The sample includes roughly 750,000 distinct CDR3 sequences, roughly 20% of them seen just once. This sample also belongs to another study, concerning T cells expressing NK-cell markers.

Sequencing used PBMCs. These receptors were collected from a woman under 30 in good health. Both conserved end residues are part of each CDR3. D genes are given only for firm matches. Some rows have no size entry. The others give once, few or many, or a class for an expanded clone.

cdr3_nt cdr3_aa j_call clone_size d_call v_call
TGTGCCAGCAGCCCGAATACTAATGAAAAACTGTTTTTT CASSPNTNEKLFF TRBJ1-4 NA NA TRBV11-2
TGCAGTGCTAGAGCAAATACAGGCCCCTACGAGCAGTACTTC CSARANTGPYEQYF TRBJ2-7 few NA TRBV20-1
TGCAGCACCGGGGGACAGCTAACTGAAGCTTTCTTT CSTGGQLTEAFF TRBJ1-1 NA TRBD1 TRBV29-1
TGTGCCAGCAGCCCAGGTCGCTTTGGCGAGCAGTACTTC CASSPGRFGEQYF TRBJ2-7 many NA TRBV9
TGTGCCAGCAGCTTGGTAGGGTTACAGTCGTACGAGCAGTACTTC CASSLVGLQSYEQYF TRBJ2-7 NA NA TRBV5-6
TGTGCCAGCAACCTAGCGGGAGGCCCCTACGAGCAGTACTTC CASNLAGGPYEQYF TRBJ2-7 few TRBD2 TRBV6-1
TGTGCCAGCAGTTTAGAGACCGTCAACGAGCAGTACTTC CASSLETVNEQYF TRBJ2-7 NA NA TRBV12-3/TRBV12-4
TGCGCCAGCAGACTTGACAACGGGGAGCTGTTTTTT CASRLDNGELFF TRBJ2-2 few NA TRBV5-1
TGCGCCAGCAGCTTGATAGGCACTGAAGCTTTCTTT CASSLIGTEAFF TRBJ1-1 many NA TRBV5-1
TGTGCCAGCAGTTACAGGGTAGGAAGCAATCAGCCCCAGCATTTT CASSYRVGSNQPQHF TRBJ1-5 few NA TRBV12-3/TRBV12-4
TGTGCCTGGAGTGTGGGGGATACGCAGTATTTT CAWSVGDTQYF TRBJ2-3 many NA TRBV30
TGTGCCAGCAGTTTAGGTAGCCCGACATTACGCGAGACCCAGTACTTC CASSLGSPTLRETQYF TRBJ2-5 NA NA TRBV12-3/TRBV12-4
TGCAGCGTTCGGGGGGCTACCAGCTCCTACAATGAGCAGTTCTTC CSVRGATSSYNEQFF TRBJ2-1 NA NA TRBV29-1
TGTGCCAGCTGGGGATACAATGAGCAGTTCTTC CASWGYNEQFF TRBJ2-1 many NA TRBV12-3/TRBV12-4
TGCAGTGCCCACGGACAGGGCGCGATCTATGGCTACACCTTC CSAHGQGAIYGYTF TRBJ1-2 NA TRBD1 TRBV20-1
TGTGCCAGCAGCTTAGTAGGACGGAACCTCTACGAGCAGTACTTC CASSLVGRNLYEQYF TRBJ2-7 few NA TRBV7-6
TGCAGCGTCCGACAGGGAACCGGTGATACTGAAGCTTTCTTT CSVRQGTGDTEAFF TRBJ1-1 NA TRBD1 TRBV29-1
TGTGCCAGCAGTAGACAGGGGCCTGGGGCCAACGTCCTGACTTTC CASSRQGPGANVLTF TRBJ2-6 NA TRBD1 TRBV25-1
TGTGCCAGCAGCGTAGGAACCTCGGGGGGAGCCGGGGAGCTGTTTTTT CASSVGTSGGAGELFF TRBJ2-2 once TRBD2 TRBV9
TGCAGTGCTACTTCATGGACTAGCCACAATGAGCAGTTCTTC CSATSWTSHNEQFF TRBJ2-1 many TRBD2 TRBV20-1
TGTGCCATGGCGCCCGTTAGGGGGCGGGAGCAGTACTTC CAMAPVRGREQYF TRBJ2-7 few TRBD1 TRBV10-3
TGTGCCAGCAGCCAAGATATAAGTGGGTCCTACAATGAGCAGTTCTTC CASSQDISGSYNEQFF TRBJ2-1 few NA TRBV4-2
TGTGCCAGCAGCTTAGGGGTTGAGTTCTACACCTTC CASSLGVEFYTF TRBJ1-2 NA NA TRBV7-9
TGTGCCAGCAGCCAAGAGGAGGGGGTCCAAGAGACCCAGTACTTC CASSQEEGVQETQYF TRBJ2-5 many NA TRBV3-1
TGCGCCAGCAGCCCCACGGGGGACTTCTCCTACGAGCAGTACTTC CASSPTGDFSYEQYF TRBJ2-7 many NA TRBV5-1
TGTGCCAGCAGCCCGAGGGGCTACTCCTACGAGCAGTACTTC CASSPRGYSYEQYF TRBJ2-7 few NA TRBV14
TGCAGTCGACTAGCGGGGAATCAAGAGACCCAGTACTTC CSRLAGNQETQYF TRBJ2-5 few TRBD2 TRBV20-1
TGCAGTGCTATGTCGGGGGGCGCATACAATGAGCAGTTCTTC CSAMSGGAYNEQFF TRBJ2-1 few NA TRBV20-1
TGTGCCAGCAGACGTCCCGAGGACACCGGGGAGCTGTTTTTT CASRRPEDTGELFF TRBJ2-2 few NA TRBV6-2/TRBV6-3
TGTGCCAGCAGCGCCAAGGTCACAGGGGGTATCGACAATGAGCAGTTCTTC CASSAKVTGGIDNEQFF TRBJ2-1 NA TRBD1 TRBV7-9
TGTGCCAGCAGCGGATACTCTGGAAACACCATATATTTT CASSGYSGNTIYF TRBJ1-3 many NA TRBV9